This T cell receptor (beta chain) appears in the sequencing data of a study of vaccination and CD4 T cells after COVID-19. Treatment denoted: roughly ten-day PBMC culture with coronavirus spike peptide pools or control peptides (ViraFEST assay). Ahead of the COVID-19 pandemic (2011-2018), the CD4+ T cells of the unexposed donor were collected. Of note for this clonotype: Its specificity is unknown.

Cultured CD4+ T cells had their DNA profiled by the Oncomine TCR Beta short-read assay. TCRdb recomputed calls from the PCR reads with MiXCR, one row per CDR3 protein. The sample includes 5,000 to 8,000 distinct CDR3 sequences, over 50% of them seen just once. Germline lookup yields CDR1 MNHEY and CDR2 SVGEGT. The CDR3 loop spans 14 amino acids. V lost 6 bases, J lost 7 bases, and 7 bases stayed unmatched. The sequenced sample was CD4+ T cells from blood, cultured in vitro. The source of this sequence is a human donor in good health. V is TRBV6-2 or TRBV6-3 and J is TRBJ1-2, with 11 bases aligning to TRBD1. The CDR3 nucleotides read TGTGCCAGCAGCCGGACAGGGGGCCTAGGTGGCTACACCTTC. This sequence encodes CASSRTGGLGGYTF.